This T cell receptor (beta chain) is drawn from a study of blood T cells in healthy people across ages. For the second PCR, which ran for about 6 to 12 cycles, a sample-barcoded 5' primer and a J-beta primer mix were used. TCRdb re-derived calls from the 5' RACE reads in MiXCR, one entry per CDR3 protein. There are hundreds of thousands of distinct CDR3 sequences in the sample; around 45% occur only once, and roughly 31% lies in the top ten. CDR3 length equals 11 residues. With 5 bases removed from V and 0 bases from J, the gap between germline ends came to 2 bases. Germline CDR1 is SQVTM and CDR2 is ANQGSEA. Of note for this clonotype: A single base separates this from a much larger clone, so it may be a read error.

Sequencing was carried out using blood. V gene TRBV29-1 combines with J gene TRBJ2-1; D ambiguous. This receptor was obtained from an older woman in good health. The CDR3 reads CSVNSYNEQFF. The CDR3 coding sequence is TGCAGCGTTAACTCCTACAATGAGCAGTTCTTC.